The 30 T cell receptor beta chains reported below all come from one sample, sequenced in a study of CD8 T cells in Susac syndrome. The authors reverse transcribed about 0.5 to 1 ug RNA with random hexamers. One entry per CDR3 protein results from TCRdb running MiXCR on the immunoSEQ multiplex PCR reads. The sample has some 300,000 distinct CDR3 sequences; approximately 91% are singletons. Source material: CD8+ T cells from PBMCs. The receptors shown here come from a human donor with multiple sclerosis.

This clonotype was observed a single time. The chain has TRBV6-5 and TRBJ2-7; possible D gene TRBD1, 5 bases. The CDR3 spans 15 residues. V dropped 0 bases and J dropped 4 bases, with 13 bases sitting between them. Germline V gene data show CDR1 as MNHEY and CDR2 as SVGAGI. The CDR3 nucleotides read TGTGCCAGCAGTTACTCCGGCAGGGTATTTTACGAGCAGTACTTC. This gives the protein CASSYSGRVFYEQYF.

The genes are TRBV19 and TRBJ2-7; the D gene is possibly TRBD2 (6 bases). The CDR3 runs to 14 residues. Trimming left V 7 bases short and J 3 bases short, with 16 bases between. Germline V gene sequence: CDR1 LNHDA, CDR2 SQIVND (reference sequence). The CDR3 region is CASTNWGLGYEQYF. The CDR3, as DNA: TGTGCCAGTACCAATTGGGGACTTGGCTACGAGCAGTACTTC.

The chain couples TRBV12-3 or TRBV12-4 to TRBJ2-6, with D hard to call. V lost 7 bases and J 7 bases, leaving 14 bases between the germline ends. This CDR3 has 14 residues. CDR3 nucleotides: TGTGCCAGCAAGAACACCATGGGAGCCAACGTCCTGACTTTC. Its protein product is CASKNTMGANVLTF.

The chain couples TRBV10-3 to TRBJ1-4, with D uncertain. The germline V gene encodes CDR1 ENHRY and CDR2 SYGVKD. The length of the CDR3 is 12 residues. Trimming removed 0 bases from V and 8 bases from J, with 4 bases in between. Here the CDR3 reads CAISESGEKLFF. The CDR3 region has the DNA TGTGCCATCAGTGAGTCGGGCGAAAAACTGTTTTTT.

This sequence joins TRBV10-3 and TRBJ2-1; 12 nucleotides line up with TRBD2. This CDR3 has 14 residues. Germline CDR1 is ENHRY and CDR2 is SYGVKD. The ends lost 6 bases at V and 5 bases at J; junction bases unmatched: 2. In DNA form, the CDR3 reads TGTGCCATCAGAACTAGCGGGGGGCACAATGAGCAGTTCTTC. It is translated as CAIRTSGGHNEQFF.

This chain links TRBV4-3 with TRBJ2-1, with D perhaps matching TRBD1 or TRBD2 (5 bases each). Trimming removed 2 bases from V and 6 bases from J, with 23 bases in between. The CDR3 is 18 amino acids. Germline V gene sequence: CDR1 LGHNA, CDR2 YSLEER. CDR3 coding DNA: TGCGCCAGCAGCCAAAATTGGGGGAGTGGGCTTTCTTCCAATGAGCAGTTCTTC. Translated, it gives CASSQNWGSGLSSNEQFF.

The CDR3 here is CSVEVEQFF. The CDR3 nucleotides read TGCAGCGTTGAGGTTGAGCAGTTCTTC. V gene TRBV29-1 combines with J gene TRBJ2-1; the D is unclear. V lost 3 bases, J lost 9 bases, and 3 bases lay in between. The CDR3 runs to 9 residues. Germline CDR1 and CDR2: SQVTM and ANQGSEA.

The chain couples TRBV4-3 to TRBJ2-3, with 13 nucleotides matching TRBD2. The CDR3 consists of 17 residues. Germline V gene sequence: CDR1 LGHNA, CDR2 YSLEER. With V trimmed by 4 bases and J by 4 bases, 8 bases remained unmatched. The CDR3 DNA sequence: TGCGCCAGCAGCCCCCACCCGACTAGCGGGAGGCCAGATACGCAGTATTTT. Protein product: CASSPHPTSGRPDTQYF.

The chain joins TRBV9 to TRBJ2-7, with TRBD1 matching over 10 bases. There are 14 residues in the CDR3. Germline CDR1 and CDR2: SGDLS and YYNGEE. J lost 0 bases, V lost 3 bases, and 0 bases had no gene match. The CDR3 sequence: CASSGTGGSYEQYF. As DNA, the CDR3 is TGTGCCAGCAGCGGGACAGGGGGCTCCTACGAGCAGTACTTC.

The rearrangement links TRBV15 to TRBJ1-5; TRBD1 matches 9 bases. The V segment lost 6 bases and the J segment 2 bases; nucleotides outside the gene matches: 5. The CDR3 length is 15 residues. Germline CDR1 is LNHNV and CDR2 is YYDKDF (reference sequence). This chain's CDR3 is CATREGQGGNQPQHF. CDR3 nucleotide sequence: TGTGCCACCAGGGAGGGACAGGGTGGCAATCAGCCCCAGCATTTT.

This rearrangement joins TRBV28 to TRBJ1-1, with D unresolved. CDR3 length: 13 residues. Per the germline V gene, CDR1 is MDHEN and CDR2 is SYDVKM. Trimming removed 3 bases at V and 0 bases at J, with 5 bases between. CDR3 region: CASSFNMNTEAFF. The CDR3 nucleotides read TGTGCCAGCAGTTTTAATATGAACACTGAAGCTTTCTTT.

The chain joins TRBV7-9 to TRBJ2-7; the match to TRBD2 covers 10 bases. CDR3 length equals 14 residues. Germline V CDR1 and CDR2: SEHNR, FQNEAQ (reference sequence). After removal of 1 base from V and 3 bases from J, the junction contained 0 bases not matched to a gene. The CDR3 sequence is CASSLEREGYEQYF. The CDR3 nucleotides are TGTGCCAGCAGCTTAGAGCGGGAGGGCTACGAGCAGTACTTC. Using reference TRBV7-9 and TRBJ2-7 for the parts outside the CDR3, the full variable domain is DTGVSQNPRHKITKRGQNVTFRCDPISEHNRLYWYRQTLGQGPEFLTYFQNEAQLEKSRLLSDRFSAERPKGSFSTLEIQRTEQGDSAMYLCASSLEREGYEQYFGPGTRLTVT.

The chain employs TRBV20-1 and TRBJ1-6; D is unresolved. The V end lost 3 bases, the J end lost 5 bases, and 11 bases lay between the germline ends. Germline CDR1 reads DFQATT; CDR2 reads SNEGSKA (reference sequence). This CDR3 comprises 14 residues. The CDR3 sequence: CSASPGPDNSPLHF. The CDR3 region has the DNA TGCAGTGCTAGCCCCGGGCCCGATAATTCACCCCTCCACTTT.

V is TRBV29-1 and J is TRBJ2-1; 7 bases are a match to TRBD1. The ends lost 5 bases at V and 5 bases at J; junction bases unmatched: 6. Germline V gene lookup returns CDR1 SQVTM and CDR2 ANQGSEA. CDR3 length: 13 residues. The CDR3 here is CSVFGTADNEQFF. The CDR3 DNA reads as TGCAGCGTTTTCGGGACAGCGGACAATGAGCAGTTCTTC.

The J gene is TRBJ2-3, the V gene TRBV6-5; 9 positions agree with TRBD2. With V trimmed by 5 bases and J by 0 bases, 12 bases remained unmatched. Germline-derived CDR1 and CDR2 are MNHEY and SVGAGI. This CDR3 spans 18 amino acids. The CDR3, as DNA: TGTGCCAGCAGTCAGTCGGTTAGCGGGAGTATGAGCACAGATACGCAGTATTTT. It is translated as CASSQSVSGSMSTDTQYF.

This chain links TRBV20-1 with TRBJ2-1, with a weak D call TRBD1 (6 bases). The V gene lost 3 bases and the J gene lost 6 bases, with 12 bases spanning the gap. The CDR3 contains 13 residues. CDR1 is DFQATT and CDR2 is SNEGSKA in the germline V gene (reference sequence). The DNA for the CDR3 is TGCAGTGCTAGGGCCACAGGGAGCAATGAGCAGTTCTTC. It specifies CSARATGSNEQFF.

This chain links TRBV20-1 with TRBJ2-7; D unresolved. CDR1 is DFQATT, CDR2 SNEGSKA, per germline (reference sequence). V dropped 2 bases and J dropped 3 bases, with 11 bases sitting between them. There are 13 residues in the CDR3. The CDR3 sequence is CSARSGFVYEQYF. The CDR3 bases are TGCAGTGCTAGATCTGGGTTCGTCTACGAGCAGTACTTC.

The chain employs TRBV2 and TRBJ2-7; D not certain. The CDR3 is made up of 12 amino acids. The germline CDR1 and CDR2 sequences are SNHLY and FYNNEI. Between the trimmed V and J ends, which lost 7 bases and 1 base, there was a span of 8 bases. CDR3 in DNA: TGTGCCAGCACCCCCCTATCCTACGAGCAGTACTTC. It specifies CASTPLSYEQYF.

J is TRBJ1-2 and V is TRBV13; TRBD1 agrees at 9 bases. CDR3 length: 15 amino acids. V lost 0 bases, J lost 3 bases, and 2 bases stayed unmatched. In germline, CDR1 is PRHDT, CDR2 FYEKMQ (reference sequence). The CDR3 DNA reads TGTGCCAGCAGCTTAGGTACAGGGGGCCACTATGGCTACACCTTC. This encodes CASSLGTGGHYGYTF.

This chain connects TRBV7-9 to TRBJ2-3, with TRBD2 matching over 13 bases. CDR3 length equals 16 residues. J was trimmed by 6 bases and V by 5 bases; bases with no gene match: 8. The germline gives CDR1 SEHNR, CDR2 FQNEAQ (reference sequence). The CDR3 nucleotides read TGTGCCAGCAGCCCTACTAGCGGGGGGGCAAGGGATACGCAGTATTTT. Protein product: CASSPTSGGARDTQYF.

The chain combines TRBV6-5 with TRBJ1-5; weak D call: TRBD1 (6 bases). The CDR3 totals 12 residues. Trimming stripped 8 bases from V and 4 bases from J, with 9 bases between. Germline assignment: CDR1 MNHEY and CDR2 SVGAGI. The CDR3 sequence is CASGQGNQPQHF. The CDR3 DNA is TGTGCCAGCGGTCAGGGGAATCAGCCCCAGCATTTT.

This chain joins TRBV9 and TRBJ2-7, with D possibly being TRBD2 (5 bases). The germline V and J ends were trimmed by 3 bases and 5 bases, with 12 bases remaining between them. CDR3 size: 13 residues. CDR1 is SGDLS, CDR2 YYNGEE, per germline. CDR3 in amino acids: CASSAGGGDEQYF. Here the CDR3 DNA reads TGTGCCAGCAGCGCTGGAGGCGGCGACGAGCAGTACTTC.

This chain connects TRBV6-6 to TRBJ2-1; D remains unclear. The CDR3 has 11 amino acids. Germline V gene lookup returns CDR1 MNHNY and CDR2 SVGAGI (reference sequence). The V end lost 6 bases, the J end lost 10 bases, and 10 bases lay between the germline ends. DNA of the CDR3: TGTGCCAGCAGCTATGCCGGGGAGCAGTTCTTC. Translation gives CASSYAGEQFF.

V usage is TRBV9 and J usage is TRBJ2-2; TRBD1 matches at 8 bases. The CDR3 covers 17 residues. V shed 3 bases and J 3 bases; nucleotides not matched to a gene: 10. CDR1 SGDLS and CDR2 YYNGEE come from the germline V gene. DNA of the CDR3: TGTGCCAGCAGCGGACCGCCAGGGGGCAGAGACACCGGGGAGCTGTTTTTT. The encoded protein is CASSGPPGGRDTGELFF.

The J gene is TRBJ2-7, the V gene TRBV28; 7 nucleotides match TRBD1. V lost 7 bases to trimming and J lost 4 bases; unmatched junction nucleotides: 10. The CDR3 sequence is 14 residues long. Germline V gene lookup returns CDR1 MDHEN and CDR2 SYDVKM. CDR3 DNA sequence: TGTGCCAGCACTCGATCGACAGGGTTGTACGAGCAGTACTTC. This encodes CASTRSTGLYEQYF.

The rearrangement uses TRBV6-2 or TRBV6-3 and TRBJ2-1; 12 nucleotides match TRBD2. The CDR3 is 17 amino acids. Trimming took 5 bases from V and 3 from J; bases not matched to a gene: 8. CDR1 is MNHEY, CDR2 SVGEGT, per germline. The chain's CDR3 is CASSLSVTSGGYNEQFF. The CDR3 DNA reads TGTGCCAGCAGTCTTTCTGTGACTAGCGGGGGCTACAATGAGCAGTTCTTC.

The chain uses TRBV5-5 and TRBJ2-7, with D hard to call. Trimming took off 4 bases at V and 3 bases at J, with 20 bases between the two ends. Germline CDR1 reads SGHKS; CDR2 reads YYEKEE (reference sequence). The CDR3 runs to 16 residues. The CDR3 sequence is CASSPVRPLVVYEQYF. CDR3 DNA: TGTGCCAGCAGCCCGGTGAGGCCTCTGGTGGTCTACGAGCAGTACTTC. Combining the CDR3 with reference TRBV5-5 and TRBJ2-7 gives the whole variable domain DAGVTQSPTHLIKTRGQQVTLRCSPISGHKSVSWYQQVLGQGPQFIFQYYEKEERGRGNFPDRFSARQFPNYSSELNVNALLLGDSALYLCASSPVRPLVVYEQYFGPGTRLTVT.

This clonotype came up once. The chain carries TRBV10-3 and TRBJ1-1; no firm D call. This CDR3 is 15 amino acids long. CDR1 ENHRY and CDR2 SYGVKD come from the germline V gene. V dropped 3 bases and J dropped 1 base, with 12 bases sitting between them. CDR3 nucleotide sequence: TGTGCCATCAGTGACTGGCGGACCACGAACACTGAAGCTTTCTTT. It codes for CAISDWRTTNTEAFF.

The genes are TRBV2 and TRBJ2-3, with a weak D call TRBD2 (5 bases). V lost 1 base, J lost 2 bases, and 13 bases lay in between. The CDR3 is made up of 16 amino acids. CDR1 SNHLY and CDR2 FYNNEI come from the germline V gene. CDR3: CASSEGFGGITDTQYF. The DNA for the CDR3 is TGTGCCAGCAGTGAAGGGTTCGGAGGCATCACAGATACGCAGTATTTT.

The V gene is TRBV12-3 or TRBV12-4, the J gene TRBJ2-2; TRBD1 matches at 11 bases. The CDR3 has 15 residues. V lost 3 bases to trimming and J lost 6 bases; unmatched junction nucleotides: 3. The CDR3 loop reads CASSFPGQGAGELFF. CDR3 coding DNA: TGTGCCAGCAGTTTTCCGGGACAGGGGGCCGGGGAGCTGTTTTTT.